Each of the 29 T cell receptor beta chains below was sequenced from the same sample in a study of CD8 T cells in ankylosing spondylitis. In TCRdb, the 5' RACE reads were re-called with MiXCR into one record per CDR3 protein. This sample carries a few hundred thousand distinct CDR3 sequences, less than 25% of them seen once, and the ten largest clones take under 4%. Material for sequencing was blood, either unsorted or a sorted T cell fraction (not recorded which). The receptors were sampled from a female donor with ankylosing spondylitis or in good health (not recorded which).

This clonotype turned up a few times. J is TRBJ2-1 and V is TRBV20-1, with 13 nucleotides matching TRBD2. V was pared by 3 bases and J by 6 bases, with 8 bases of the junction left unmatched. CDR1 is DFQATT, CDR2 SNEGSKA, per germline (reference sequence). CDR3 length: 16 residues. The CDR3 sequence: CSARGTSGARFNEQFF. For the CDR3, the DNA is TGCAGTGCTAGGGGGACTAGCGGGGCCCGTTTCAATGAGCAGTTCTTC.

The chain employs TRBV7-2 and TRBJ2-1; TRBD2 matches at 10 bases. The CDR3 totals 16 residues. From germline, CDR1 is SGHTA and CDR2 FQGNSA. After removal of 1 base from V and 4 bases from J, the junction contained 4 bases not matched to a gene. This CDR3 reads CASSLVLAGLYNEQFF. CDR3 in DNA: TGTGCCAGCAGCTTAGTACTAGCGGGGCTGTACAATGAGCAGTTCTTC.

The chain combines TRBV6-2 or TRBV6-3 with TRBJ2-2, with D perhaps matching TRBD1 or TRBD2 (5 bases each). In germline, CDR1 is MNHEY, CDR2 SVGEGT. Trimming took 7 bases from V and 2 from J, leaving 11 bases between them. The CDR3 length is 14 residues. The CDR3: CASTPGRNTGELFF. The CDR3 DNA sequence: TGTGCCAGCACCCCGGGACGAAACACCGGGGAGCTGTTTTTT.

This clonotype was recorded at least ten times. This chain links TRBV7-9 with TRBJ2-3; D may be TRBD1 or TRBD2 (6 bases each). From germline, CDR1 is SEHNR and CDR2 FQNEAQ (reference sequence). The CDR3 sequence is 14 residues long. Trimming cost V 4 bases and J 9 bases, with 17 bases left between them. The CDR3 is CASSWGRDEETQYF. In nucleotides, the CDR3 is TGTGCCAGCAGCTGGGGGCGGGACGAGGAAACGCAGTATTTT.

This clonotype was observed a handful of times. CDR3 residues: CSASPTSGRANEQFF. CDR3 in DNA: TGCAGTGCTAGTCCCACTAGCGGGAGGGCGAATGAGCAGTTCTTC. This sequence joins TRBV20-1 and TRBJ2-1, with TRBD2 matching 13 bases. Trimming took 3 bases from V and 7 from J; bases not matched to a gene: 6. Germline lookup yields CDR1 DFQATT and CDR2 SNEGSKA (reference sequence). The CDR3 totals 15 residues.

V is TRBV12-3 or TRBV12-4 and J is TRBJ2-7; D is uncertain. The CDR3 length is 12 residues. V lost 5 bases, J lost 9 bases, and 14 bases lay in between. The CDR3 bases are TGTGCCAGCAGTAATTCCAAGTCAGTGCAGTACTTC. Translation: CASSNSKSVQYF.

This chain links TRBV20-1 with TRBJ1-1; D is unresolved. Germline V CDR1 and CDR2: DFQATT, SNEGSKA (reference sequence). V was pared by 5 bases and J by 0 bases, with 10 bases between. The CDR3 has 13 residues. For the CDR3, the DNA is TGCAGTGCTGAGAAAAGGCTGAACACTGAAGCTTTCTTT. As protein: CSAEKRLNTEAFF.

CDR3 sequence (DNA): TGTGCCAGCAGCTTAGTTGGACGCCAGGGCTACACCTTC. This sequence encodes CASSLVGRQGYTF. The chain joins TRBV7-9 to TRBJ1-2; D not certain. The V gene lost 1 base and the J gene lost 8 bases, with 11 bases spanning the gap. CDR1 SEHNR and CDR2 FQNEAQ come from the germline V gene (reference sequence). The CDR3 spans 13 residues.

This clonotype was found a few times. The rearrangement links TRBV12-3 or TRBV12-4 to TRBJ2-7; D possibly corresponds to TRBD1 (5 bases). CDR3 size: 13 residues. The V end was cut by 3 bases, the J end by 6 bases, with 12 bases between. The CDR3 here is CASSLRQGGEQYF. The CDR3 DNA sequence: TGTGCCAGCAGTTTGAGGCAGGGCGGCGAGCAGTACTTC.

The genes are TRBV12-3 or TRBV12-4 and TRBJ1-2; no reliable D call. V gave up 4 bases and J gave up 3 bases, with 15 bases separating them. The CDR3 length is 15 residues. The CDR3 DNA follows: TGTGCCAGCAGTTACACAGCTGGGCATCACTATGGCTACACCTTC. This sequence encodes CASSYTAGHHYGYTF.

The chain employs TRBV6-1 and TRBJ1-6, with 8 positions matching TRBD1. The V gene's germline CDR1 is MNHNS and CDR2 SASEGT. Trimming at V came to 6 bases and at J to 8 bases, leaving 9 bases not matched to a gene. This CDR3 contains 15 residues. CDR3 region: CASSVTGGWDSPLHF. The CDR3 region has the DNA TGTGCCAGCAGCGTCACAGGGGGTTGGGATTCACCCCTCCACTTT.

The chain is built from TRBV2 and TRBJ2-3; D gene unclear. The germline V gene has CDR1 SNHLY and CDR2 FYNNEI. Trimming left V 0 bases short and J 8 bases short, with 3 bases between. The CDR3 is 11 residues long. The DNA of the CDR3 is TGTGCCAGCAGTGAAGCGGTTACGCAGTATTTT. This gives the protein CASSEAVTQYF.

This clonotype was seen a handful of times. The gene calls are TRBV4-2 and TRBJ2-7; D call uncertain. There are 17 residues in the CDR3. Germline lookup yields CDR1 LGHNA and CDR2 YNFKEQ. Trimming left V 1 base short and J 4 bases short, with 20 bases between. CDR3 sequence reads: CASSQGGWATEWYEQYF. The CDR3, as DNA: TGTGCCAGCAGCCAAGGGGGTTGGGCTACTGAGTGGTACGAGCAGTACTTC.

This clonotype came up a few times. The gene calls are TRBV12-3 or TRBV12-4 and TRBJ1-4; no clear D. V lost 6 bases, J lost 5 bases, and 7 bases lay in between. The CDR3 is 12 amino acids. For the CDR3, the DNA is TGTGCCAGCAGAGACGTAAATGAAAAACTGTTTTTT. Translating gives CASRDVNEKLFF.

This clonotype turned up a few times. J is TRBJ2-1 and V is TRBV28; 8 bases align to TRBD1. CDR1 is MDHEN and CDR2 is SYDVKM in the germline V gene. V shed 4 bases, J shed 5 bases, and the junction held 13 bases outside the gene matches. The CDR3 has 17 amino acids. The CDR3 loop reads CASSSFPGQATNNEQFF. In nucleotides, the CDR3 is TGTGCCAGCAGTTCCTTTCCGGGACAGGCTACGAACAATGAGCAGTTCTTC.

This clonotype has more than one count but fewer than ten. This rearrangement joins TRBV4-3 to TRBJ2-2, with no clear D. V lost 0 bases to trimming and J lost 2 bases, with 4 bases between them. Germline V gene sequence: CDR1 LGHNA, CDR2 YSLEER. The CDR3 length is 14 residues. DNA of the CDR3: TGCGCCAGCAGCCAAGATCGAAACACCGGGGAGCTGTTTTTT. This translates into CASSQDRNTGELFF.

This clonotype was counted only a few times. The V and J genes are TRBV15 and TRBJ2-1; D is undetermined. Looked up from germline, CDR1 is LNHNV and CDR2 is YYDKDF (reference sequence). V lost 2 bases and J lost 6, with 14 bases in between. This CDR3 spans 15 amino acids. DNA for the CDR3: TGTGCCACCAGCAGACCCCGTAGCCGCGTCAATGAGCAGTTCTTC. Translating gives CATSRPRSRVNEQFF.

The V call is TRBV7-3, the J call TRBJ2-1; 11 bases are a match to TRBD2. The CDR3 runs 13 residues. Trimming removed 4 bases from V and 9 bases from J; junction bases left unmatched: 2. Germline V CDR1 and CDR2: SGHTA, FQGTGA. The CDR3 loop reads CASSSLAGGEQFF. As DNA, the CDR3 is TGTGCCAGCAGCTCCCTAGCGGGAGGTGAGCAGTTCTTC.

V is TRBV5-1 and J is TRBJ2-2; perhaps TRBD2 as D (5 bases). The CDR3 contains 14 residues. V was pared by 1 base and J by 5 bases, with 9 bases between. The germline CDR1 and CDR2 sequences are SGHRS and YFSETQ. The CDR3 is CASSLKTGTGELFF. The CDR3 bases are TGCGCCAGCAGCTTGAAGACGGGAACCGGGGAGCTGTTTTTT.

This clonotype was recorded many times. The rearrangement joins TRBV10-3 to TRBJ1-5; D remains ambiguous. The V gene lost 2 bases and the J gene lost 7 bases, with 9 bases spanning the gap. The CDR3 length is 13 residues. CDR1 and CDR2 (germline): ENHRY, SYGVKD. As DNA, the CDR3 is TGTGCCATCAGTGAGCCGGGCGACCAGCCCCAGCATTTT. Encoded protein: CAISEPGDQPQHF.

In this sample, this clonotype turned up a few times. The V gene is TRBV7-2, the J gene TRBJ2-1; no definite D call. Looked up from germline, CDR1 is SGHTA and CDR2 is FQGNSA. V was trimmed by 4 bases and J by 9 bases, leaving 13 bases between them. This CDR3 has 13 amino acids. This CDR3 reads CASSSSWVGEQFF. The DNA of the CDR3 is TGTGCCAGCAGCTCGAGCTGGGTGGGTGAGCAGTTCTTC.

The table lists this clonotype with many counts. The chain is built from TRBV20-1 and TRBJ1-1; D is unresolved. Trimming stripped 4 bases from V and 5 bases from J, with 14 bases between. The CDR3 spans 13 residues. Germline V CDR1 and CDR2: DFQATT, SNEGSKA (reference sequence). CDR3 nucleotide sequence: TGCAGTGCTACCGCCCCTACGGAGACTGAAGCTTTCTTT. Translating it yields CSATAPTETEAFF.

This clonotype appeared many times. The CDR3 protein is CSSAFQYTEAFF. The CDR3 DNA sequence: TGCAGCAGCGCGTTTCAGTACACTGAAGCTTTCTTT. The chain is built from TRBV29-1 and TRBJ1-1; D is unresolved. The CDR3 spans 12 residues. Trimming took off 8 bases at V and 3 bases at J, with 13 bases between the two ends. Germline assignment: CDR1 SQVTM and CDR2 ANQGSEA. The full variable domain, with the rest looked up from reference TRBV29-1 and TRBJ1-1, is SAVISQKPSRDICQRGTSLTIQCQVDSQVTMMFWYRQQPGQSLTLIATANQGSEATYESGFVIDKFPISRPNLTFSTLTVSNMSPEDSSIYLCSSAFQYTEAFFGQGTRLTVV.

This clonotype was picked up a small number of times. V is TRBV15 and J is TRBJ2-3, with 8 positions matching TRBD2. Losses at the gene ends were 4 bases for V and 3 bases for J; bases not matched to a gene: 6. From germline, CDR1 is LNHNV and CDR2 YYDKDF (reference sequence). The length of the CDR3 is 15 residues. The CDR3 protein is CATSKQRESTDTQYF. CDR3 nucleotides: TGTGCCACCAGCAAACAGCGGGAGTCGACAGATACGCAGTATTTT.

The CDR3 protein is CASRSGTATDTQYF. The CDR3 coding sequence is TGTGCCAGCAGGTCCGGGACTGCCACAGATACGCAGTATTTT. The genes are TRBV6-1 and TRBJ2-3, with a weak D call TRBD2 (6 bases). V was trimmed by 6 bases and J by 2 bases, leaving 12 bases between them. This CDR3 has 14 residues. Germline V lookup: CDR1 MNHNS, CDR2 SASEGT.

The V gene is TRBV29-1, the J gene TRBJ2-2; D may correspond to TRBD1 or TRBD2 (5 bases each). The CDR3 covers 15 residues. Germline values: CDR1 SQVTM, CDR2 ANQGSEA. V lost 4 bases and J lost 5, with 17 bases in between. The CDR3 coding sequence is TGCAGCGTTGCCCTTGGGGGAGTCAGAACCGGGGAGCTGTTTTTT. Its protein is CSVALGGVRTGELFF.

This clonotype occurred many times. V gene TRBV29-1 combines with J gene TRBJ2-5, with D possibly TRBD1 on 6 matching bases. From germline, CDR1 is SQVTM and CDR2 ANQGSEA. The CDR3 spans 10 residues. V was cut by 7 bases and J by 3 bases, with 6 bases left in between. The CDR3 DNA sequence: TGCAGCGCAGGGGAAGAGACCCAGTACTTC. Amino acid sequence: CSAGEETQYF. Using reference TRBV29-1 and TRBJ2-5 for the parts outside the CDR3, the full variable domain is SAVISQKPSRDICQRGTSLTIQCQVDSQVTMMFWYRQQPGQSLTLIATANQGSEATYESGFVIDKFPISRPNLTFSTLTVSNMSPEDSSIYLCSAGEETQYFGPGTRLLVL.

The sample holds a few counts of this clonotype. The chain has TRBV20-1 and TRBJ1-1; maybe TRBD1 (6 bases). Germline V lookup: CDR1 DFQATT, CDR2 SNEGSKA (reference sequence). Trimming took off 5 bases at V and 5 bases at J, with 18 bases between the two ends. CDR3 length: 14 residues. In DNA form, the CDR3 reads TGCAGTGCTGGGGGGCATCCCGGTGAGACTGAAGCTTTCTTT. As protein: CSAGGHPGETEAFF.

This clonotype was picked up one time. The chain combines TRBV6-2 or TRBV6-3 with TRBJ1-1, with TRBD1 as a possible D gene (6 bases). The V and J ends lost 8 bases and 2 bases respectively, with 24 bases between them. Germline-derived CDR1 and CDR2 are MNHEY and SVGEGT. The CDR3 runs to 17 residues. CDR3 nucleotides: TGTGCCAGCCACAGCGACGGCGGGGGCCTGGGAAACACTGAAGCTTTCTTT. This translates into CASHSDGGGLGNTEAFF.